The next 25 T cell receptor beta chains were all read from a single sample in a study. TRBV12-4/TRBJ1-2 clonotypes were amplified with adaptor-ligated barcode primers. TCRdb independently ran MiXCR on the multiplex PCR reads; one entry per CDR3 protein. The data show some 440 distinct CDR3 sequences, roughly 23% seen once. The source material was memory CD4+ T cells sorted from blood. As for subset: memory CD4+ T cells, CD4+CD45RO+CD25-. These receptors were collected from a female donor with breast cancer.

The count of this clonotype is one. This chain links TRBV12-3 or TRBV12-4 with TRBJ1-2; 8 bases match TRBD1. This CDR3 comprises 15 residues. V lost 0 bases, J lost 6 bases, and 6 bases stayed unmatched. The CDR3 DNA reads TGTGCCAGCAGTTTAGCGGGGACAGGACGACATGGCTACACCTTC. It is translated as CASSLAGTGRHGYTF.

This clonotype was detected only once. V is TRBV12-3 or TRBV12-4 and J is TRBJ1-2; 7 bases are shared with TRBD1. Trimming at V came to 5 bases and at J to 7 bases, leaving 7 bases not matched to a gene. CDR3 length equals 13 residues. The CDR3 region has the DNA TGTGCCAGCAGTCAAGACAGGGTCAGTGGCTACACCTTC. Translated, it gives CASSQDRVSGYTF.

In its sample, this clonotype ranks as large. V and J are TRBV12-3 or TRBV12-4 and TRBJ1-2; no clear D. The CDR3 has 15 amino acids. V was trimmed by 3 bases and J by 4 bases, leaving 15 bases between them. As DNA, the CDR3 is TGTGCCAGCAGTTTCTCTCCCCGGCCCCTCTATGGCTACACCTTC. It yields the protein CASSFSPRPLYGYTF.

This clonotype is large within its sample. This sequence joins TRBV12-3 or TRBV12-4 and TRBJ1-2; D unresolved. Deletions cut 5 bases from V and 4 bases from J, with 11 bases between. The CDR3 has 13 amino acids. The CDR3 nucleotides read TGTGCCAGCAGTGGAGGTAGATTCTATGGCTACACCTTC. Protein product: CASSGGRFYGYTF.

This clonotype counts as large. The rearrangement links TRBV12-3 or TRBV12-4 to TRBJ1-2; D remains unclear. CDR3 length equals 13 residues. V was cut by 6 bases and J by 8 bases, with 16 bases left in between. CDR3 sequence reads: CASSKGLLQGYTF. The CDR3 region has the DNA TGTGCCAGCAGCAAAGGGCTATTACAGGGCTACACCTTC.

This clonotype rates as large. The chain employs TRBV12-3 or TRBV12-4 and TRBJ1-2; possible D gene TRBD1, 5 bases. Between the trimmed V and J ends, which lost 2 bases and 4 bases, there was a span of 8 bases. The CDR3 sequence is 13 residues long. In DNA, the CDR3 is TGTGCCAGCAGTTTACGGGGCCCCTATGGCTACACCTTC. Encoded protein: CASSLRGPYGYTF.

This clonotype qualifies as large. The V call is TRBV12-3 or TRBV12-4, the J call TRBJ1-2, with D perhaps matching TRBD1 (6 bases). V gave up 6 bases and J gave up 2 bases, with 16 bases separating them. This CDR3 has 15 amino acids. This CDR3 is CASRDQGLLNYGYTF. DNA for the CDR3: TGTGCCAGCAGGGACCAGGGGCTCCTAAACTATGGCTACACCTTC.

By frequency in the sample, this clonotype is large. J is TRBJ1-2 and V is TRBV12-3 or TRBV12-4; unclear D gene. The V gene lost 3 bases and the J gene lost 4 bases, with 6 bases spanning the gap. The CDR3 length is 12 residues. DNA of the CDR3: TGTGCCAGCAGTTTCAGCCGCTATGGCTACACCTTC. It yields the protein CASSFSRYGYTF.

This chain uses TRBV12-3 or TRBV12-4 with TRBJ1-2; 8 bases agree with TRBD1. Trimming took 5 bases from V and 4 from J; bases not matched to a gene: 3. This CDR3 is 13 amino acids long. The CDR3 loop is CASSGQGLYGYTF. The DNA of the CDR3 is TGTGCCAGCAGTGGACAGGGACTCTATGGCTACACCTTC.

CDR3 DNA sequence: TGTGCCAGCAGATCGGATACAGGGAATGGCTACACCTTC. Its protein product is CASRSDTGNGYTF. The genes are TRBV12-3 or TRBV12-4 and TRBJ1-2, with TRBD1 as a possible D gene (6 bases). V was shortened by 6 bases and J by 6 bases, with 14 bases between the two germline ends. This CDR3 spans 13 amino acids.

This clonotype is categorized as large (0.1 to 1%). The chain combines TRBV12-3 or TRBV12-4 with TRBJ1-2; D is undetermined. Between the trimmed V and J ends, which lost 4 bases and 2 bases, there was a span of 8 bases. The CDR3 has 13 residues. The CDR3 is CASSSTGNYGYTF. CDR3 sequence (DNA): TGTGCCAGCAGTTCGACGGGAAACTATGGCTACACCTTC.

This clonotype is termed large. This chain links TRBV12-3 or TRBV12-4 with TRBJ1-2; the D gene is possibly TRBD1 (5 bases). Trimming stripped 6 bases from V and 4 bases from J, with 12 bases between. The CDR3 is 13 residues long. The CDR3 protein is CASRGDSVYGYTF. The CDR3 DNA is TGTGCCAGCAGGGGCGACAGTGTCTATGGCTACACCTTC.

By share of the sample, this clonotype is large (0.1 to 1%). The gene calls are TRBV12-3 or TRBV12-4 and TRBJ1-2, with D perhaps matching TRBD1 (5 bases). V was shortened by 7 bases and J by 4 bases, with 13 bases between the two germline ends. This CDR3 comprises 13 residues. CDR3 region: CASTPGRIYGYTF. The CDR3 bases are TGTGCCAGCACCCCGGGACGGATCTATGGCTACACCTTC.

This clonotype qualifies as large (0.1 to 1%). The rearrangement joins TRBV12-3 or TRBV12-4 to TRBJ1-2, with D perhaps TRBD1 (5 bases). V was shortened by 3 bases and J by 5 bases, with 10 bases between the two germline ends. The CDR3 covers 13 residues. The CDR3 protein is CASSFPGRYGYTF. The CDR3 coding sequence is TGTGCCAGCAGTTTTCCAGGGAGATATGGCTACACCTTC.

This clonotype is judged hyperexpanded (1% or more). This rearrangement joins TRBV12-3 or TRBV12-4 to TRBJ1-2; D is unresolved. The length of the CDR3 is 12 residues. The ends were cut back, 8 bases at V and 0 bases at J, with 7 bases in the middle. The CDR3 loop is CASSRTNYGYTF. In DNA form, the CDR3 reads TGTGCCAGCTCAAGAACTAACTATGGCTACACCTTC.

This clonotype was observed a few times. The CDR3 sequence: CASSPNLFQGGYTF. The CDR3 DNA is TGTGCCAGCAGTCCGAATTTGTTCCAGGGTGGCTACACCTTC. The chain is built from TRBV12-3 or TRBV12-4 and TRBJ1-2; TRBD1 might be the D (5 bases). The CDR3 has 14 amino acids. Trimming took 5 bases from V and 7 from J, leaving 17 bases between them.

This clonotype counts as large (0.1 to 1%). The chain combines TRBV12-3 or TRBV12-4 with TRBJ1-2, with a weak D call TRBD1 (6 bases). The length of the CDR3 is 15 residues. Trimming pared 2 bases from V and 4 bases from J, leaving 14 bases between. The CDR3 DNA follows: TGTGCCAGCAGTTTAAGGGCAGGGGACTTCTATGGCTACACCTTC. It translates to CASSLRAGDFYGYTF.

This clonotype ranks as large. The rearrangement uses TRBV12-3 or TRBV12-4 and TRBJ1-2; the match to TRBD1 covers 7 bases. This CDR3 has 13 residues. V dropped 5 bases and J dropped 7; count of bases not matched to a gene: 7. The CDR3 reads CASSRQGTAGYTF. CDR3 DNA sequence: TGTGCCAGCAGTCGACAGGGTACGGCTGGCTACACCTTC.

This clonotype is termed large (0.1 to 1%). This chain connects TRBV12-3 or TRBV12-4 to TRBJ1-2; D is possibly TRBD1 (6 bases). The CDR3 loop spans 16 amino acids. The V and J ends lost 5 bases and 6 bases respectively, with 22 bases between them. DNA for the CDR3: TGTGCCAGCAGTCCACGACACAAACAGGGAATAGATGGCTACACCTTC. Protein sequence: CASSPRHKQGIDGYTF.

The rearrangement joins TRBV12-3 or TRBV12-4 to TRBJ1-2; 8 bases fit TRBD1. Trimming removed 5 bases from V and 2 bases from J; junction bases left unmatched: 7. The CDR3 totals 15 residues. The CDR3: CASSGQGDRNYGYTF. The CDR3 DNA sequence: TGTGCCAGCAGTGGACAGGGTGATAGGAACTATGGCTACACCTTC.

The rearrangement joins TRBV12-3 or TRBV12-4 to TRBJ1-2; D is ambiguous. CDR3 size: 12 residues. V gave up 6 bases and J gave up 7 bases, with 12 bases separating them. CDR3 nucleotide sequence: TGTGCCAGCAGCTACGATAGTGGTGGCTACACCTTC. Protein product: CASSYDSGGYTF.

The CDR3: CASSLGDSRYGYTF. The CDR3 bases are TGTGCCAGCAGTCTAGGGGACAGCCGGTATGGCTACACCTTC. The V call is TRBV12-3 or TRBV12-4, the J call TRBJ1-2; 7 bases match TRBD1. J was trimmed by 5 bases and V by 5 bases; bases with no gene match: 8. The CDR3 contains 14 residues.

The chain uses TRBV12-3 or TRBV12-4 and TRBJ1-2; the D is unclear. The CDR3 length is 11 residues. With 9 bases removed from V and 3 bases from J, the gap between germline ends came to 8 bases. This CDR3 is CASQSDYGYTF. CDR3 sequence (DNA): TGTGCCAGTCAGAGCGACTATGGCTACACCTTC.

By sample fraction, this clonotype is large. This chain uses TRBV12-3 or TRBV12-4 with TRBJ1-2; D is ambiguous. The CDR3 is 13 amino acids. The V and J ends lost 2 bases and 7 bases respectively, with 11 bases between them. This CDR3 reads CASSLRSSLGYTF. CDR3 nucleotide sequence: TGTGCCAGCAGTTTAAGGAGTAGTCTTGGCTACACCTTC.

Sample share makes this clonotype large. In DNA, the CDR3 is TGTGCCAGCAGTCGAATAGGACAGAGACCCTATGGCTACACCTTC. Its protein is CASSRIGQRPYGYTF. V gene TRBV12-3 or TRBV12-4 combines with J gene TRBJ1-2; perhaps TRBD1 as D (6 bases). Trimming took 5 bases from V and 4 from J, leaving 17 bases between them. This CDR3 has 15 residues.